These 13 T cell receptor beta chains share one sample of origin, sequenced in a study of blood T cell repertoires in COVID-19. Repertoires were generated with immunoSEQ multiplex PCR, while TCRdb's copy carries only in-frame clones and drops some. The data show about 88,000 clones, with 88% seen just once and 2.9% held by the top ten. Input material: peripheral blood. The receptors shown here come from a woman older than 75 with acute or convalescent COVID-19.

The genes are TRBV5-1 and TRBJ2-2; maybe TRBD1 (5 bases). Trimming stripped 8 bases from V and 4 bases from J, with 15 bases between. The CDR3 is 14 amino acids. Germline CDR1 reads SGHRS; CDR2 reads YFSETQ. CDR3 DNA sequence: TGCGCCAGTGCGACAGCCCAAGGCACCGGGGAGCTGTTTTTT. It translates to CASATAQGTGELFF.

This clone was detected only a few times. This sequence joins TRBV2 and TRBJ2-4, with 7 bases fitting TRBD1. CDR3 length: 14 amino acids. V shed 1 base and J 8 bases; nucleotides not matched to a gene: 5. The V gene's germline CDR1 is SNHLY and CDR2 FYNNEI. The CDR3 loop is CASSEGKGAHIQYF. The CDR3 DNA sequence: TGTGCCAGCAGTGAAGGGAAGGGGGCACACATTCAGTACTTC.

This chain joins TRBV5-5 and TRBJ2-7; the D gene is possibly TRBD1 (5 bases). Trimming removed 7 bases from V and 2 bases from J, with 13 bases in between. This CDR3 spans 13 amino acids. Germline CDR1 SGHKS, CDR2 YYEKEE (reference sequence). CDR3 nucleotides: TGTGCCAGCTCTGGGGCAAATGCCTACGAGCAGTACTTC. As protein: CASSGANAYEQYF.

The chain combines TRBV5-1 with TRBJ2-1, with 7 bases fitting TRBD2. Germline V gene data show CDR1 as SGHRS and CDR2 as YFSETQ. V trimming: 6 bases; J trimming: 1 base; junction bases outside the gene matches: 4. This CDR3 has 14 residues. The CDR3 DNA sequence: TGCGCCAGCACCCTAGCGGAATCCTACAATGAGCAGTTCTTC. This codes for CASTLAESYNEQFF.

In DNA form, the CDR3 reads TGTGCCAGCAGCCAAAGGCCTAGCGGGAGTAGATCCTACAATGAGCAGTTCTTC. Amino acid sequence: CASSQRPSGSRSYNEQFF. The chain employs TRBV4-2 and TRBJ2-1, with 10 bases matching TRBD2. With V trimmed by 2 bases and J by 1 base, 8 bases remained unmatched. Germline CDR1 LGHNA, CDR2 YNFKEQ. The CDR3 is 18 residues long.

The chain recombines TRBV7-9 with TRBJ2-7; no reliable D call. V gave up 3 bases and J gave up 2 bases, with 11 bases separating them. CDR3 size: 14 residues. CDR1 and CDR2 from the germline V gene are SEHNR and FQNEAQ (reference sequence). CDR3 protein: CASSFVQTPYEQYF. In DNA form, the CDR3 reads TGTGCCAGCAGCTTTGTCCAGACTCCCTACGAGCAGTACTTC.

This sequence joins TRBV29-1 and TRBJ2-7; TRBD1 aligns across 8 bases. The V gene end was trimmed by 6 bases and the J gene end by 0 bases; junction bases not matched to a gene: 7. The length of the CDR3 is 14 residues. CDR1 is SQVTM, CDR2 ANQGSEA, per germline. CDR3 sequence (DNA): TGCAGCGTGGCCACAGGGGGAAGCTCCTACGAGCAGTACTTC. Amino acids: CSVATGGSSYEQYF.

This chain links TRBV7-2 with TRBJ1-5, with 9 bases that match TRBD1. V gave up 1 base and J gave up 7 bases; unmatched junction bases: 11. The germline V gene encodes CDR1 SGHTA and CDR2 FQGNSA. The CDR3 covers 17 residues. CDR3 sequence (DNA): TGTGCCAGCAGCTTAGTGGCAGGGGCTGGACAGGGGCAGCCCCAGCATTTT. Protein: CASSLVAGAGQGQPQHF.

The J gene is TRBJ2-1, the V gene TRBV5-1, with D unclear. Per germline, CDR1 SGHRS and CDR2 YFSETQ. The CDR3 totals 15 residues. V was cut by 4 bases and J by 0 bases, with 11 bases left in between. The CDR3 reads CASSQDTSSYNEQFF. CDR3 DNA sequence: TGCGCCAGCAGCCAAGACACAAGCTCCTACAATGAGCAGTTCTTC.

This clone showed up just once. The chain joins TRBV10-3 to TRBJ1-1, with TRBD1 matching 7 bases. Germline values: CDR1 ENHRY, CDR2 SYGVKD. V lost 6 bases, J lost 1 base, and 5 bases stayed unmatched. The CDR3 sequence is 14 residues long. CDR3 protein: CAIRRDSANTEAFF. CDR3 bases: TGTGCCATCAGAAGGGACAGCGCGAACACTGAAGCTTTCTTT.

CDR3 sequence reads: CASSPRGQPGGGELFF. For the CDR3, the DNA is TGTGCCAGCAGCCCAAGGGGACAGCCGGGAGGGGGGGAGCTGTTTTTT. V usage is TRBV7-2 and J usage is TRBJ2-2; maybe TRBD2 (8 bases). There are 16 residues in the CDR3. V was cut by 5 bases and J by 8 bases, with 21 bases left in between. Germline V lookup: CDR1 SGHTA, CDR2 FQGNSA.

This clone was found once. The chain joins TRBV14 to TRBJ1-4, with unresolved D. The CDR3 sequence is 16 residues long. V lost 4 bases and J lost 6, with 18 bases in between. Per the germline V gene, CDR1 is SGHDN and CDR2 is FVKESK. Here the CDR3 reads CASSPSGSGWDEKLFF. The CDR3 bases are TGTGCCAGCAGCCCCTCCGGTTCGGGTTGGGATGAAAAACTGTTTTTT.

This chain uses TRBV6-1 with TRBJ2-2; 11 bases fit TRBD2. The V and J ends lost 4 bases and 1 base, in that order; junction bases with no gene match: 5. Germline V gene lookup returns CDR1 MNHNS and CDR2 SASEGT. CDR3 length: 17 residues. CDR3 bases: TGTGCCAGCAGTGCCTTAGCGGGAGGGGAGAACACCGGGGAGCTGTTTTTT. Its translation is CASSALAGGENTGELFF.